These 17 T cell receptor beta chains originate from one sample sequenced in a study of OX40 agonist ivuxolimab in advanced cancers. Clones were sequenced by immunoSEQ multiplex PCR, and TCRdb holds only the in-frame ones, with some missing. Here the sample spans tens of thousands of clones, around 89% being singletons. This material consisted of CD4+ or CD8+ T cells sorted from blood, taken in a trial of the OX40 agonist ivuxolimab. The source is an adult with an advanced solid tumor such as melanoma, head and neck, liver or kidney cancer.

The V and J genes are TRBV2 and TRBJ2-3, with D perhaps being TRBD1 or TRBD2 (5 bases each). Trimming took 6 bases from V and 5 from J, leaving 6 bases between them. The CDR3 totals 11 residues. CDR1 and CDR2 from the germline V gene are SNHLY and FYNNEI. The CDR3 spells CASRRGDTQYF. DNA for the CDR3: TGTGCCAGCAGGAGGGGAGATACGCAGTATTTT.

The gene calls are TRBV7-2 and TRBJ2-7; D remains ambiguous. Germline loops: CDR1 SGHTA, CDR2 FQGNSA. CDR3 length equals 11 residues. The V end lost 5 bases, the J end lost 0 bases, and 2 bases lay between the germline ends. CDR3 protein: CASSRSYEQYF. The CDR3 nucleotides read TGTGCCAGCAGCCGCTCCTACGAGCAGTACTTC.

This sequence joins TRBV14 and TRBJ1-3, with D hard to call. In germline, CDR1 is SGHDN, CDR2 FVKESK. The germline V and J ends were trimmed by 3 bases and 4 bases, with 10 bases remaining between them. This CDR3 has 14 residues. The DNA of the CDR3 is TGTGCCAGCAGCCAGTCCCAGCCCGGAAACACCATATATTTT. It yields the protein CASSQSQPGNTIYF.

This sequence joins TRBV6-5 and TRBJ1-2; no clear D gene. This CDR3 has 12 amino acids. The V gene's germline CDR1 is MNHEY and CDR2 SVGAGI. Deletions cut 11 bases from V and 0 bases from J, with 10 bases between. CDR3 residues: CAATAANYGYTF. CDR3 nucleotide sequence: TGTGCCGCGACCGCGGCTAACTATGGCTACACCTTC.

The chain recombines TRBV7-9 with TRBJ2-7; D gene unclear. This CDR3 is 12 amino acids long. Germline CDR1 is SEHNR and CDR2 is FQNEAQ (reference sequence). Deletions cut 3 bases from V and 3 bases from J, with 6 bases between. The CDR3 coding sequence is TGTGCCAGCAGCTTTTCCGTCTACGAGCAGTACTTC. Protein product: CASSFSVYEQYF.

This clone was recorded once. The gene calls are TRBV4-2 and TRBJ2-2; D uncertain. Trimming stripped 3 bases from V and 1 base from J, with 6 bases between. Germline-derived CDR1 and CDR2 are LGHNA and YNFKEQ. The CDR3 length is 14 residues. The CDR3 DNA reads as TGTGCCAGCAGCCACTACGAGAACACCGGGGAGCTGTTTTTT. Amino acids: CASSHYENTGELFF.

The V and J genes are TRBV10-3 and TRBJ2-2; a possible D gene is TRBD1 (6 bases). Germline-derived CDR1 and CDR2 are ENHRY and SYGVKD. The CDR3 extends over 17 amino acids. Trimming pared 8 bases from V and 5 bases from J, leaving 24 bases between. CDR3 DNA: TGTGCCATCCAAGGGCAGACGAGGGGGATGTGGACCGGGGAGCTGTTTTTT. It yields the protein CAIQGQTRGMWTGELFF.

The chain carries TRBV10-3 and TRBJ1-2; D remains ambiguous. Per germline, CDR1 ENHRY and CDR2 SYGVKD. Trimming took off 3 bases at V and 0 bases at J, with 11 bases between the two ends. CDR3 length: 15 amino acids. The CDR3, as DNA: TGTGCCATCAGTGAACTGGCCTCCGCTAACTATGGCTACACCTTC. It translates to CAISELASANYGYTF.

The CDR3 DNA follows: TGTGCCAGCAGCTTGTCGGGGGCAACTAATGAAAAACTGTTTTTT. Encoded protein: CASSLSGATNEKLFF. The chain is built from TRBV5-6 and TRBJ1-4; a possible D gene is TRBD1 (5 bases). CDR3 length: 15 amino acids. Per germline, CDR1 SGHDT and CDR2 YYEEEE. V was cut by 1 base and J by 0 bases, with 7 bases left in between.

CDR3 residues: CASSIRGDYGYTF. CDR3 bases: TGTGCCAGTAGTATTCGGGGCGACTATGGCTACACCTTC. The chain employs TRBV19 and TRBJ1-2; a weak D match, TRBD1 (5 bases). This CDR3 spans 13 amino acids. Trimming took 3 bases from V and 3 from J, leaving 8 bases between them. Germline V CDR1 and CDR2: LNHDA, SQIVND (reference sequence).

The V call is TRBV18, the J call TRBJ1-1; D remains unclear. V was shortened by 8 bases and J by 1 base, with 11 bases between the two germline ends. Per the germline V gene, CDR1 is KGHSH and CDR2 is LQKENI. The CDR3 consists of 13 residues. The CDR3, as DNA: TGTGCCAGCACCGGGTCATCGAACACTGAAGCTTTCTTT. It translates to CASTGSSNTEAFF.

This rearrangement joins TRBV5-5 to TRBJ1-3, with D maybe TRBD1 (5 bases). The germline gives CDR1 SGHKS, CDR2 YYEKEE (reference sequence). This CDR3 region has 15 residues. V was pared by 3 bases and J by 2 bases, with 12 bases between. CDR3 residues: CASSSREGAGNTIYF. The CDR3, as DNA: TGTGCCAGCAGCTCGCGGGAAGGGGCTGGAAACACCATATATTTT. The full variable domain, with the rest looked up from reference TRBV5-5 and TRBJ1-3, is DAGVTQSPTHLIKTRGQQVTLRCSPISGHKSVSWYQQVLGQGPQFIFQYYEKEERGRGNFPDRFSARQFPNYSSELNVNALLLGDSALYLCASSSREGAGNTIYFGEGSWLTVV.

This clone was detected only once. CDR3 coding DNA: TGTGCCAGTAGTTGGGGAGATTCCTACAATGAGCAGTTCTTC. Encoded protein: CASSWGDSYNEQFF. This chain connects TRBV19 to TRBJ2-1, with D perhaps TRBD2 (5 bases). Trimming shortened V by 5 bases and J by 1 base, and 9 bases separated the two germline ends. The CDR3 extends over 14 amino acids. The germline CDR1 and CDR2 sequences are LNHDA and SQIVND (reference sequence). Filled out from reference TRBV19 and TRBJ2-1, the complete variable domain reads DGGITQSPKYLFRKEGQNVTLSCEQNLNHDAMYWYRQDPGQGLRLIYYSQIVNDFQKGDIAEGYSVSREKKESFPLTVTSAQKNPTAFYLCASSWGDSYNEQFFGPGTRLTVL.

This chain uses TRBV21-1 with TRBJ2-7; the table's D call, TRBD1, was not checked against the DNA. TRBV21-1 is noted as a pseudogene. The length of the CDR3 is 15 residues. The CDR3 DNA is TGTGCCAGCAGTGCCGGGGGACAGGACCCGTACGAGCAGTACTTC. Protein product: CASSAGGQDPYEQYF.

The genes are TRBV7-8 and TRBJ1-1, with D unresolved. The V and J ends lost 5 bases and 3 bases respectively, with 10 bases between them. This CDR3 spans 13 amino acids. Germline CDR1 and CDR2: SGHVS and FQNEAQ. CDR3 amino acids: CASSPLLDTEAFF. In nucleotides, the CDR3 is TGTGCCAGCAGCCCCCTCCTGGACACTGAAGCTTTCTTT.

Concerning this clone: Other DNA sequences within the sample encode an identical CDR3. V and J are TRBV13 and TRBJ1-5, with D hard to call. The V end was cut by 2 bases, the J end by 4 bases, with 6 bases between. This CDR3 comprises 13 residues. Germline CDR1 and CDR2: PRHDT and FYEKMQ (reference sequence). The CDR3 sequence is CASSLSRNQPQHF. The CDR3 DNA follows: TGTGCCAGCAGCTTATCCCGGAATCAGCCCCAGCATTTT.

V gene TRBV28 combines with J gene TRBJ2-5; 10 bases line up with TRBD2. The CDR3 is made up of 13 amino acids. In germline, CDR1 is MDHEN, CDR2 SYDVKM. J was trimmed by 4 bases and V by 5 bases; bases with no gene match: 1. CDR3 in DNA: TGTGCCAGCAGTGCTAGCGGGAGAGAGACCCAGTACTTC. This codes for CASSASGRETQYF.